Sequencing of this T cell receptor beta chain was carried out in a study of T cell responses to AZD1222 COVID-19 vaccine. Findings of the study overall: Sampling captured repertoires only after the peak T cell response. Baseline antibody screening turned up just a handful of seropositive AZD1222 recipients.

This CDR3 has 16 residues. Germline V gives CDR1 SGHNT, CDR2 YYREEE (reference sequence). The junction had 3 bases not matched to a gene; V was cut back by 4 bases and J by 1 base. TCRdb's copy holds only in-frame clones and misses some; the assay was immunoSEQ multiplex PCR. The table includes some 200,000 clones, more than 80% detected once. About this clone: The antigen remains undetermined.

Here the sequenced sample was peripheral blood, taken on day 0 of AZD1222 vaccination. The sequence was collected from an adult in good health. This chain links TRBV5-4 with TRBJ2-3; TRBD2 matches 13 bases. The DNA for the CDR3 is TGTGCCAGCAGCGTTGGACTAGCGGGGGGCACAGATACGCAGTATTTT. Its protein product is CASSVGLAGGTDTQYF.